The following is a T cell receptor beta chain sequence with its context. This entry comes from a study of blood T cell repertoires in COVID-19. Study processing details: Reference gene primer amplification gave estimated nucleated cell counts. The repertoire was sequenced with immunoSEQ multiplex PCR; TCRdb's copy has only in-frame clones and lacks some. V, J and clone size are those of that table, while D and trimming were read from the DNA. The table has fewer than 250,000 clones, 65% to 90% seen once. The ends were cut back, 0 bases at V and 2 bases at J, with 10 bases in the middle. CDR1 KGHSH and CDR2 LQKENI come from the germline V gene. The CDR3 contains 15 residues.

The TCR comes from a woman aged 45-65 years with acute COVID-19. The sequenced sample was PBMCs or T cells enriched from blood (not recorded which). This chain connects TRBV18 to TRBJ1-1; D gene ambiguous. The CDR3 here is CASSPPVLTNTEAFF. The CDR3 bases are TGTGCCAGCTCACCACCGGTATTGACTAACACTGAAGCTTTCTTT. The full variable domain, its missing parts supplied by reference TRBV18 and TRBJ1-1, is NAGVMQNPRHLVRRRGQEARLRCSPMKGHSHVYWYRQLPEEGLKFMVYLQKENIIDESGMPKERFSAEFPKEGPSILRIQQVVRGDSAAYFCASSPPVLTNTEAFFGQGTRLTVV.